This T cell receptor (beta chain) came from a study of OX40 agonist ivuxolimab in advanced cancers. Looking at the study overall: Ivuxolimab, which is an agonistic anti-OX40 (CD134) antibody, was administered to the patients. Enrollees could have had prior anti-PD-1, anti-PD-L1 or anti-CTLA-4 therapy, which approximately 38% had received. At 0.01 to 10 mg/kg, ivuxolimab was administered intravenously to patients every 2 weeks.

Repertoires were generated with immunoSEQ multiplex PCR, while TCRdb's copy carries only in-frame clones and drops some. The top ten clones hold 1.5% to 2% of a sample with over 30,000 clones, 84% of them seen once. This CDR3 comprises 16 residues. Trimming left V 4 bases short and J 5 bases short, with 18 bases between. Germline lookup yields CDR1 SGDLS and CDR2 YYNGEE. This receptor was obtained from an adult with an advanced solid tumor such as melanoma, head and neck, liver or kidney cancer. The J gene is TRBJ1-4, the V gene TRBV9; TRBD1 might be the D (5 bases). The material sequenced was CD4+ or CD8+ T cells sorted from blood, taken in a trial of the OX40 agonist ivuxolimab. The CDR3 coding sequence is TGTGCCAGCAGCCCAGGACCGGGACTCCAGAATGAAAAACTGTTTTTT. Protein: CASSPGPGLQNEKLFF.